This T cell receptor beta chain was obtained from a study of early T cells in non-severe SARS-CoV-2 infection. Study information: Sequencing input comprised bulk RNA from unsorted whole blood; chain pairing was not available.

Germline V gives CDR1 MNHEY, CDR2 SVGEGT. V lost 8 bases and J lost 4, with 9 bases in between. The CDR3 runs 12 residues. Points from the study as a whole: Database matching using VDJdb favored anti-spike CD8 responses, with private and CD4 specificities left missing.

This clonotype was counted a few times. No antigen is known for it. The TCR library protocol was used to attach unique molecular identifiers. These identifiers were attached to individual cDNA molecules. Via MiXCR, TCRdb re-called the 5' RACE reads, giving one row per CDR3 protein. Here the sample spans tens of thousands of distinct CDR3 sequences, roughly 15% being singletons. This TCR came from an adult who was a healthcare worker with PCR-confirmed SARS-CoV-2 infection or an uninfected control (not recorded which). Sequencing was carried out using whole blood. This chain links TRBV6-2 or TRBV6-3 with TRBJ2-1, with D uncertain. The CDR3: CASGSVYNEQFF. The DNA of the CDR3 is TGTGCCAGCGGGTCAGTTTACAATGAGCAGTTCTTC.